Following are 32 T cell receptor beta chains from one sample sequenced in a study of T cells in Graves' hyperthyroidism and ophthalmopathy. RNA transcripts yielded amplified TCR beta CDR3 regions. When the TCR CDR3 underwent first-round RT-PCR, the HTBI primer set was used. TCRdb fed the multiplex PCR reads into MiXCR, producing one record per CDR3 protein. In the table there are 150,000 or so distinct CDR3 sequences, less than 25% of which are singletons. Sequences were obtained from blood. These receptors were obtained from a woman aged 50 to 60 with Graves' hyperthyroidism that later progressed to Graves' ophthalmopathy.

There are many counts of this clonotype. The chain links TRBV3-1 to TRBJ2-2, with a possible D match to TRBD2 (6 bases). This CDR3 has 14 residues. V was clipped by 1 base and J by 6 bases, with 9 bases between them. The germline gives CDR1 LGHDT, CDR2 YNNKEL (reference sequence). CDR3 amino acids: CASSQARGAGELFF. CDR3 bases: TGTGCCAGCAGCCAAGCGCGGGGAGCCGGGGAGCTGTTTTTT.

This clonotype was picked up many times. The J gene is TRBJ2-1, the V gene TRBV12-3 or TRBV12-4, with 8 nucleotides matching TRBD2. V shed 6 bases and J 6 bases; nucleotides not matched to a gene: 7. This CDR3 is 14 amino acids long. The CDR3, as DNA: TGTGCCAGCAGGTACGGGAGGGCCAGCAATGAGCAGTTCTTC. It translates to CASRYGRASNEQFF.

This clonotype came up many times. The gene calls are TRBV12-3 or TRBV12-4 and TRBJ2-1, with TRBD1 identical over 7 bases. J lost 13 bases, V lost 6 bases, and 12 bases had no gene match. This CDR3 spans 13 amino acids. The CDR3 spells CASSISRDSPQFF. In DNA, the CDR3 is TGTGCCAGCAGCATAAGCCGGGACAGCCCCCAGTTCTTC.

This clonotype has at least ten counts. CDR3 in DNA: TGTGCCAGCAGCTTAGAAAGGGGCAGCTCCTACGAGCAGTACTTC. This translates into CASSLERGSSYEQYF. This sequence joins TRBV7-9 and TRBJ2-7; D may be TRBD1 (5 bases). V lost 1 base, J lost 0 bases, and 10 bases lay in between. The CDR3 sequence is 15 residues long. Germline lookup yields CDR1 SEHNR and CDR2 FQNEAQ (reference sequence).

The sample holds many counts of this clonotype. The chain is built from TRBV7-8 and TRBJ2-2; D not certain. Per the germline V gene, CDR1 is SGHVS and CDR2 is FQNEAQ. The CDR3 has 12 amino acids. V lost 2 bases, J lost 7 bases, and 5 bases lay in between. Here the CDR3 DNA reads TGTGCCAGCAGCTTAAAAAACGGGGAGCTGTTTTTT. Its translation is CASSLKNGELFF.

In this sample, this clonotype turned up many times. This chain joins TRBV2 and TRBJ2-2; 7 bases are shared with TRBD2. The V gene end was trimmed by 6 bases and the J gene end by 6 bases; junction bases not matched to a gene: 4. This CDR3 comprises 13 residues. The germline V gene encodes CDR1 SNHLY and CDR2 FYNNEI. This CDR3 reads CASSVGLAGELFF. CDR3 coding DNA: TGTGCCAGCAGCGTAGGACTAGCCGGGGAGCTGTTTTTT.

This clonotype was seen ten or more times. V gene TRBV11-2 combines with J gene TRBJ2-1, with D tentatively TRBD1 or TRBD2 (5 bases each). The CDR3 length is 15 residues. V was pared by 1 base and J by 7 bases, with 14 bases between. Germline V gene lookup returns CDR1 SGHAT and CDR2 FQNNGV. The CDR3, as DNA: TGTGCCAGCAGCTTAGCACGGGGACCTTTGAATGAGCAGTTCTTC. Its translation: CASSLARGPLNEQFF.

At least ten counts were recorded for this clonotype. J is TRBJ2-3 and V is TRBV20-1; D may be TRBD2 (5 bases). V shed 5 bases and J shed 0 bases, with 12 bases lying between them. Germline CDR1 and CDR2: DFQATT and SNEGSKA (reference sequence). This CDR3 contains 14 residues. As DNA, the CDR3 is TGCAGTGCTCCTCGGACTTCTAGCACAGATACGCAGTATTTT. Translating gives CSAPRTSSTDTQYF.

This clonotype was detected ten times or more. The genes are TRBV2 and TRBJ1-1, with D possibly matching TRBD1 (6 bases). The length of the CDR3 is 12 residues. Trimming took 6 bases from V and 7 from J, leaving 12 bases between them. CDR1 is SNHLY and CDR2 is FYNNEI in the germline V gene. The CDR3 reads CASSPQGNEAFF. The DNA of the CDR3 is TGTGCCAGCAGCCCTCAGGGGAATGAAGCTTTCTTT.

This clonotype turned up a few times. This sequence joins TRBV29-1 and TRBJ1-4, with D hard to call. The CDR3 is 13 amino acids. V shed 4 bases and J shed 0 bases, with 6 bases lying between them. Germline V gene data show CDR1 as SQVTM and CDR2 as ANQGSEA. The CDR3 spells CSVGEATNEKLFF. Here the CDR3 DNA reads TGCAGCGTTGGTGAAGCAACTAATGAAAAACTGTTTTTT.

The chain combines TRBV5-6 with TRBJ2-7, with D possibly called TRBD1 or TRBD2 (5 bases each). V lost 4 bases and J lost 0, with 11 bases in between. This CDR3 has 14 residues. Germline values: CDR1 SGHDT, CDR2 YYEEEE. As DNA, the CDR3 is TGTGCCAGCAGCCCGGGGCGGGTCTCCTACGAGCAGTACTTC. It yields the protein CASSPGRVSYEQYF.

The chain links TRBV5-1 to TRBJ1-2; possible D gene TRBD1, 6 bases. V gave up 3 bases and J gave up 3 bases, with 15 bases separating them. Germline assignment: CDR1 SGHRS and CDR2 YFSETQ. This CDR3 is 15 amino acids long. The chain's CDR3 is CASSWVVGGHYGYTF. Here the CDR3 DNA reads TGCGCCAGCAGCTGGGTGGTAGGGGGGCACTATGGCTACACCTTC.

This chain joins TRBV28 and TRBJ1-1; D remains unclear. This CDR3 comprises 15 residues. The germline gives CDR1 MDHEN, CDR2 SYDVKM. Between the trimmed V and J ends, which lost 6 bases and 10 bases, there was a span of 24 bases. The CDR3 nucleotides read TGTGCCAGCAGAGACCGGGCCAAGGGAAACTTTGGAGCTTTCTTT. Encoded protein: CASRDRAKGNFGAFF.

This clonotype occurred many times. This chain uses TRBV12-3 or TRBV12-4 with TRBJ1-5; D uncertain. The length of the CDR3 is 16 residues. V was shortened by 6 bases and J by 3 bases, with 18 bases between the two germline ends. The DNA of the CDR3 is TGTGCCAGCAGCCAATTAGGTCCCCCCTCCAATCAGCCCCAGCATTTT. Amino acid sequence: CASSQLGPPSNQPQHF.

The rearrangement uses TRBV24-1 and TRBJ2-1, with a possible D match to TRBD2 (5 bases). Between the trimmed V and J ends, which lost 8 bases and 4 bases, there was a span of 8 bases. From germline, CDR1 is KGHDR and CDR2 SFDVKD. CDR3 length: 12 amino acids. CDR3 loop: CATKGAYNEQFF. Written as DNA, the CDR3 is TGTGCCACCAAGGGAGCATACAATGAGCAGTTCTTC.

This rearrangement joins TRBV7-9 to TRBJ2-1; 10 bases map to TRBD2. Germline loops: CDR1 SEHNR, CDR2 FQNEAQ (reference sequence). The CDR3 runs to 17 residues. V was clipped by 5 bases and J by 8 bases; unmatched bases: 15. The chain's CDR3 is CASSPPPGLAVVHEQFF. The CDR3 DNA reads TGTGCCAGCAGCCCGCCCCCCGGACTAGCGGTGGTCCATGAGCAGTTCTTC.

The V and J genes are TRBV11-3 and TRBJ2-7, with no clear D. V gave up 5 bases and J gave up 4 bases, with 12 bases separating them. This CDR3 has 13 amino acids. Germline-derived CDR1 and CDR2 are SGHNT and YENEEA. The CDR3 coding sequence is TGTGCCAGCAGCCGCGGCTGGGGTTACGAGCAGTACTTC. Protein sequence: CASSRGWGYEQYF.

The rearrangement links TRBV14 to TRBJ1-2, with D possibly TRBD1 on 6 matching bases. V lost 6 bases and J lost 8, with 19 bases in between. Germline loops: CDR1 SGHDN, CDR2 FVKESK. The CDR3 loop spans 14 amino acids. CDR3 amino acids: CASSRRDTPAGYTF. The CDR3 DNA follows: TGTGCCAGCAGTCGAAGGGACACTCCAGCGGGCTACACCTTC.

This clonotype was recorded many times. The chain is built from TRBV5-1 and TRBJ2-7; 7 bases are a match to TRBD1. The CDR3 consists of 16 residues. Germline CDR1 SGHRS, CDR2 YFSETQ. V shed 0 bases, J shed 2 bases, and the junction held 8 bases outside the gene matches. The CDR3: CASSLDLDGTAYEQYF. The CDR3 bases are TGCGCCAGCAGCTTGGATCTTGACGGGACAGCCTACGAGCAGTACTTC. Drawing the rest from reference TRBV5-1 and TRBJ2-7, the complete variable domain is KAGVTQTPRYLIKTRGQQVTLSCSPISGHRSVSWYQQTPGQGLQFLFEYFSETQRNKGNFPGRFSGRQFSNSRSEMNVSTLELGDSALYLCASSLDLDGTAYEQYFGPGTRLTVT.

This clonotype showed up many times. The chain joins TRBV6-6 to TRBJ1-2, with D perhaps TRBD1 (5 bases). V dropped 2 bases and J dropped 3 bases, with 13 bases sitting between them. This CDR3 comprises 15 residues. Looked up from germline, CDR1 is MNHNY and CDR2 is SVGAGI (reference sequence). The chain's CDR3 is CASSYGGGSDYGYTF. The CDR3 DNA reads TGTGCCAGCAGTTACGGGGGGGGATCGGACTATGGCTACACCTTC.

This clonotype has at least ten counts. The chain recombines TRBV28 with TRBJ2-5, with 7 bases that match TRBD1. Germline CDR1 and CDR2: MDHEN and SYDVKM. J gave up 2 bases and V 8 bases, and 5 bases lay outside the gene matches. The CDR3 loop spans 13 amino acids. The CDR3 is CASEGTEQETQYF. The CDR3 DNA is TGTGCCAGCGAAGGGACAGAACAAGAGACCCAGTACTTC. Complete variable domain (other parts from reference TRBV28 and TRBJ2-5): DVKVTQSSRYLVKRTGEKVFLECVQDMDHENMFWYRQDPGLGLRLIYFSYDVKMKEKGDIPEGYSVSREKKERFSLILESASTNQTSMYLCASEGTEQETQYFGPGTRLLVL.

V is TRBV12-3 or TRBV12-4 and J is TRBJ1-2; possible D gene TRBD1, 5 bases. The V gene lost 3 bases and the J gene lost 5 bases, with 13 bases spanning the gap. The CDR3 is made up of 14 amino acids. The CDR3 region has the DNA TGTGCCAGCAGTTTCGGCAGGGCCGGGTATGGCTACACCTTC. Residues: CASSFGRAGYGYTF.

Concerning this clonotype itself: A read error is possible here, since a much larger clone lies one base away. This sequence joins TRBV18 and TRBJ2-6; a weak D match, TRBD2 (5 bases). V lost 3 bases and J lost 11, with 11 bases in between. The CDR3 is 13 amino acids. Germline V lookup: CDR1 KGHSH, CDR2 LQKENI. CDR3 sequence reads: CASSPSGLDVLTF. CDR3 nucleotides: TGTGCCAGCTCACCGAGCGGCCTAGACGTCCTGACTTTC. Complete variable domain (other parts from reference TRBV18 and TRBJ2-6): NAGVMQNPRHLVRRRGQEARLRCSPMKGHSHVYWYRQLPEEGLKFMVYLQKENIIDESGMPKERFSAEFPKEGPSILRIQQVVRGDSAAYFCASSPSGLDVLTFGAGSRLTVL.

In this sample, this clonotype turned up many times. The gene calls are TRBV2 and TRBJ2-7; TRBD2 matches at 7 bases. Losses at the gene ends were 9 bases for V and 7 bases for J; bases not matched to a gene: 12. The CDR3 is 13 amino acids. Per germline, CDR1 SNHLY and CDR2 FYNNEI. The CDR3 DNA reads TGTGCCAGTCAAGTAAGCGGGGCCTTAGAGCAGTACTTC. As protein: CASQVSGALEQYF. Supplemented by reference TRBV2 and TRBJ2-7, the full variable domain reads EPEVTQTPSHQVTQMGQEVILRCVPISNHLYFYWYRQILGQKVEFLVSFYNNEISEKSEIFDDQFSVERPDGSNFTLKIRSTKLEDSAMYFCASQVSGALEQYFGPGTRLTVT.

This clonotype has a count of ten or more. The chain employs TRBV6-1 and TRBJ2-1, with 11 bases fitting TRBD2. V lost 5 bases and J lost 7; bases outside the gene matches: 1. From germline, CDR1 is MNHNS and CDR2 SASEGT. The CDR3 sequence is 13 residues long. The CDR3 reads CASSRTSGNEQFF. CDR3 sequence (DNA): TGTGCCAGCAGTAGGACTAGCGGGAATGAGCAGTTCTTC.

V is TRBV28 and J is TRBJ1-4, with 7 bases lining up with TRBD1. The V gene end was trimmed by 6 bases and the J gene end by 11 bases; junction bases not matched to a gene: 15. CDR1 is MDHEN and CDR2 is SYDVKM in the germline V gene. The CDR3 extends over 15 amino acids. The CDR3 loop reads CASSIQQGVWGKLFF. The CDR3 DNA reads as TGTGCCAGCAGCATACAGCAGGGGGTCTGGGGGAAACTGTTTTTT.

This chain joins TRBV28 and TRBJ2-3; the D is unclear. CDR3 length: 16 residues. CDR1 is MDHEN and CDR2 is SYDVKM in the germline V gene. V dropped 7 bases and J dropped 0 bases, with 17 bases sitting between them. The CDR3 region has the DNA TGTGCCAGCACCCGGTTTAGGCAGGTTAGCACAGATACGCAGTATTTT. Protein product: CASTRFRQVSTDTQYF. The full variable domain, rest sourced from reference TRBV28 and TRBJ2-3, is DVKVTQSSRYLVKRTGEKVFLECVQDMDHENMFWYRQDPGLGLRLIYFSYDVKMKEKGDIPEGYSVSREKKERFSLILESASTNQTSMYLCASTRFRQVSTDTQYFGPGTRLTVL.

The gene calls are TRBV4-2 and TRBJ1-1; D gene uncertain. The CDR3 consists of 15 residues. Germline CDR1 reads LGHNA; CDR2 reads YNFKEQ. The germline V and J ends were trimmed by 0 bases and 3 bases, with 11 bases remaining between them. The CDR3 reads CASSQDRAVYTEAFF. CDR3 nucleotide sequence: TGTGCCAGCAGCCAAGATCGGGCGGTGTACACTGAAGCTTTCTTT.

The chain uses TRBV28 and TRBJ2-7; D possibly matches TRBD1 or TRBD2 (6 bases each). The length of the CDR3 is 15 residues. Trimming left V 5 bases short and J 2 bases short, with 16 bases between. The germline V gene encodes CDR1 MDHEN and CDR2 SYDVKM. CDR3: CASSPRGQRPYEQYF. CDR3 coding DNA: TGTGCCAGCAGTCCCCGGGGGCAGCGACCCTACGAGCAGTACTTC.

The table lists this clonotype with many counts. The J gene is TRBJ2-5, the V gene TRBV5-1, with D perhaps TRBD1 (6 bases). The germline CDR1 and CDR2 sequences are SGHRS and YFSETQ. V gave up 4 bases and J gave up 5 bases, with 18 bases separating them. The CDR3 contains 15 residues. This chain's CDR3 is CASSPDTGFSETQYF. In DNA form, the CDR3 reads TGCGCCAGCAGCCCGGATACAGGGTTCAGCGAGACCCAGTACTTC.

Of note for this clonotype: This could be a read error, since a much larger clone is one nucleotide away. The J gene is TRBJ2-7, the V gene TRBV11-2, with 12 bases aligning to TRBD2. The CDR3 has 18 residues. J was trimmed by 3 bases and V by 3 bases; bases with no gene match: 12. Germline V gene lookup returns CDR1 SGHAT and CDR2 FQNNGV. The CDR3 sequence: CASSFLASGRDQDYEQYF. CDR3 sequence (DNA): TGTGCCAGCAGCTTCTTGGCTAGCGGGAGGGATCAGGACTACGAGCAGTACTTC.

This clonotype was seen many times. The V gene is TRBV28, the J gene TRBJ2-1; 14 bases are shared with TRBD2. V trimming: 0 bases; J trimming: 10 bases; junction bases outside the gene matches: 11. CDR1 and CDR2 (germline): MDHEN, SYDVKM. The CDR3 loop spans 18 amino acids. The chain's CDR3 is CASSLWALTSGRGWEQFF. As DNA, the CDR3 is TGTGCCAGCAGTTTATGGGCCCTGACTAGCGGGAGGGGATGGGAGCAGTTCTTC.